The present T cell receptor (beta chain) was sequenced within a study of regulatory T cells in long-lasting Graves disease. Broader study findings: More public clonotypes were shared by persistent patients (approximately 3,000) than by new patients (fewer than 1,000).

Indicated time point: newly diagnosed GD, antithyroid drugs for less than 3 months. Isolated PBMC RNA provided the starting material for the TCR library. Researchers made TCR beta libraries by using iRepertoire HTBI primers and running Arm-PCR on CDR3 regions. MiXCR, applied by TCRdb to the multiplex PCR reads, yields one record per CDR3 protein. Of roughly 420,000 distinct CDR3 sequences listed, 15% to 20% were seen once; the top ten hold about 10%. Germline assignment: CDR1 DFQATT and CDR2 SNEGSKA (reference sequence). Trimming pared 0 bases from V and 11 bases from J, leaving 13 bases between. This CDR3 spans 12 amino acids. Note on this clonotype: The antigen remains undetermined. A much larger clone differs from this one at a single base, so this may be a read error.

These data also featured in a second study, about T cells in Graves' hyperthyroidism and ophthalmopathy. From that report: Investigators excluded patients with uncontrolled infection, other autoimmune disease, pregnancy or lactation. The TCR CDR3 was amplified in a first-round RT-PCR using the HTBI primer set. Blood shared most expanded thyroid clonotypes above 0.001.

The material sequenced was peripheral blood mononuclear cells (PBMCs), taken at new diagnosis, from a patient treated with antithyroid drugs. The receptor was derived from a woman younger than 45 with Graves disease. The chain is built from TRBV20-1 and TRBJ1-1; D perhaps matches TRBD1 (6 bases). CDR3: CSARDGGIGAFF. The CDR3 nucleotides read TGCAGTGCTAGAGATGGGGGCATAGGGGCTTTCTTT.